This T cell receptor beta chain came from a study of blood T cell repertoires in COVID-19. CDR3 length: 13 amino acids. The V gene's germline CDR1 is GTSNPN and CDR2 SVGIG (reference sequence). Trimming shortened V by 8 bases and J by 6 bases, and 14 bases separated the two germline ends. The assay was immunoSEQ multiplex PCR, and TCRdb's table has in-frame clones only and misses some. Among 390,000 or so clones listed, about 90% were seen once. Sequencing used peripheral blood. This clonotype originated in a woman aged 25 to 45 with COVID-19, enrolled during active disease. V usage is TRBV30 and J usage is TRBJ1-6; D call uncertain. CDR3 DNA sequence: TGTGCCCTAGGCCGGGGATCTAATTCACCCCTCCACTTT. The encoded protein is CALGRGSNSPLHF.